These 20 T cell receptor beta chains were all obtained from the same sample, sequenced in a study of blood T cell repertoires in COVID-19. Clones were read by immunoSEQ multiplex PCR, and TCRdb kept only the in-frame ones, dropping some. The sample lists approximately 150,000 clones, approximately 87% occurring once. The specimen was PBMCs or T cells enriched from blood (not recorded which). Receptors were obtained from a man aged 50 or older in a cohort exposed to, infected with or recovered from COVID-19 (not recorded which).

The chain recombines TRBV5-1 with TRBJ2-1, with 9 bases lining up with TRBD2. In germline, CDR1 is SGHRS, CDR2 YFSETQ. The CDR3 spans 14 residues. Trimming cost V 5 bases and J 5 bases; bases outside gene matches: 5. CDR3 DNA sequence: TGCGCCAGCAGTTTAGCGGGGGTAAACAATGAGCAGTTCTTC. Its translation is CASSLAGVNNEQFF. The full variable domain, with the rest looked up from reference TRBV5-1 and TRBJ2-1, is KAGVTQTPRYLIKTRGQQVTLSCSPISGHRSVSWYQQTPGQGLQFLFEYFSETQRNKGNFPGRFSGRQFSNSRSEMNVSTLELGDSALYLCASSLAGVNNEQFFGPGTRLTVL.

The chain recombines TRBV2 with TRBJ2-1, with D perhaps matching TRBD2 (7 bases). This CDR3 comprises 16 residues. Germline assignment: CDR1 SNHLY and CDR2 FYNNEI. Trimming took off 6 bases at V and 5 bases at J, with 20 bases between the two ends. CDR3 amino acids: CASRGGLAVVNNEQFF. The CDR3 bases are TGTGCCAGCAGGGGGGGGCTAGCGGTAGTCAACAATGAGCAGTTCTTC.

The chain combines TRBV7-2 with TRBJ1-2; 7 nucleotides match TRBD1. CDR1 is SGHTA, CDR2 FQGNSA, per germline. The CDR3 is 15 amino acids. The V gene end was trimmed by 1 base and the J gene end by 6 bases; junction bases not matched to a gene: 8. This CDR3 reads CASSLGPGTVDGYTF. In DNA form, the CDR3 reads TGTGCCAGCAGCTTAGGTCCCGGGACAGTCGATGGCTACACCTTC.

This chain uses TRBV5-6 with TRBJ1-1; 9 bases map to TRBD1. The V gene's germline CDR1 is SGHDT and CDR2 YYEEEE. The CDR3 spans 13 residues. V was pared by 0 bases and J by 8 bases, with 2 bases of the junction left unmatched. CDR3: CASSLGQGEEAFF. For the CDR3, the DNA is TGTGCCAGCAGCTTGGGACAGGGGGAAGAAGCTTTCTTT.

DNA for the CDR3: TGTGCCAGCAGCTTATCCGAGAGATTTGAGCAGTTCTTC. Its protein product is CASSLSERFEQFF. This chain uses TRBV7-9 with TRBJ2-1; no reliable D call. V gave up 2 bases and J gave up 9 bases, with 11 bases separating them. Germline loops: CDR1 SEHNR, CDR2 FQNEAQ (reference sequence). The length of the CDR3 is 13 residues. The full variable domain, its missing parts supplied by reference TRBV7-9 and TRBJ2-1, is DTGVSQNPRHKITKRGQNVTFRCDPISEHNRLYWYRQTLGQGPEFLTYFQNEAQLEKSRLLSDRFSAERPKGSFSTLEIQRTEQGDSAMYLCASSLSERFEQFFGPGTRLTVL.

The rearrangement uses TRBV9 and TRBJ1-1; a weak D match, TRBD1 (5 bases). This CDR3 region has 14 residues. V was pared by 4 bases and J by 2 bases, with 12 bases between. The germline gives CDR1 SGDLS, CDR2 YYNGEE. The CDR3 here is CASSSRQTNTEAFF. In nucleotides, the CDR3 is TGTGCCAGCAGCTCCCGACAGACCAACACTGAAGCTTTCTTT.

The chain carries TRBV15 and TRBJ2-2; 7 positions agree with TRBD2. V was pared by 3 bases and J by 4 bases, with 8 bases of the junction left unmatched. This CDR3 comprises 16 residues. Germline CDR1 is LNHNV and CDR2 is YYDKDF (reference sequence). In nucleotides, the CDR3 is TGTGCCACCAGCAGGAGGAGAGCGGGACCCACCGGGGAGCTGTTTTTT. Translation: CATSRRRAGPTGELFF.

This clone has just one count. The chain carries TRBV5-5 and TRBJ2-2, with D perhaps TRBD1 (5 bases). Germline lookup yields CDR1 SGHKS and CDR2 YYEKEE (reference sequence). The V gene lost 3 bases and the J gene lost 1 base, with 16 bases spanning the gap. The CDR3 runs to 17 residues. The DNA for the CDR3 is TGTGCCAGCAGCTCCGCCCCAGGGTCATGGAACACCGGGGAGCTGTTTTTT. Translating it yields CASSSAPGSWNTGELFF.

Note on this clone: This sample includes further DNA sequences coding for the same CDR3. The chain employs TRBV24-1 and TRBJ2-2; possible D gene TRBD1, 6 bases. There are 15 residues in the CDR3. Germline V gene lookup returns CDR1 KGHDR and CDR2 SFDVKD. Trimming left V 3 bases short and J 1 base short, with 8 bases between. The DNA for the CDR3 is TGTGCCACCAGTGATGCGGACAGGAACACCGGGGAGCTGTTTTTT. Encoded protein: CATSDADRNTGELFF.

The chain has TRBV24-1 and TRBJ1-5; possibly TRBD1 for D (5 bases). The V gene's germline CDR1 is KGHDR and CDR2 SFDVKD. Trimming removed 6 bases from V and 5 bases from J, with 10 bases in between. This CDR3 is built from 13 residues. CDR3 coding DNA: TGTGCCACCAGTCCGACAGCACATCAGCCCCAGCATTTT. Protein: CATSPTAHQPQHF.

The chain links TRBV6-2 or TRBV6-3 to TRBJ2-1, with D maybe TRBD2 (6 bases). Trimming took off 5 bases at V and 8 bases at J, with 19 bases between the two ends. There are 15 residues in the CDR3. Germline assignment: CDR1 MNHEY and CDR2 SVGEGT. CDR3 loop: CASSPEGLPRYEQFF. Here the CDR3 DNA reads TGTGCCAGCAGTCCCGAGGGACTCCCGAGATATGAGCAGTTCTTC.

This sequence joins TRBV19 and TRBJ1-1; TRBD1 matches at 7 bases. The CDR3 is 14 amino acids. Germline V lookup: CDR1 LNHDA, CDR2 SQIVND (reference sequence). The ends lost 7 bases at V and 5 bases at J; junction bases unmatched: 10. Here the CDR3 DNA reads TGTGCCAGTACCCGGGCAGGGGGTTGGACTGAAGCTTTCTTT. Its protein product is CASTRAGGWTEAFF.

The chain has TRBV5-1 and TRBJ2-7, with a weak D call TRBD1 (6 bases). Trimming removed 3 bases at V and 2 bases at J, with 15 bases between. Per the germline V gene, CDR1 is SGHRS and CDR2 is YFSETQ. There are 15 residues in the CDR3. The chain's CDR3 is CASSSYWDTAYEQYF. Written as DNA, the CDR3 is TGCGCCAGCAGCTCCTACTGGGACACAGCCTACGAGCAGTACTTC.

J is TRBJ2-1 and V is TRBV27; D not resolved. V gave up 5 bases and J gave up 3 bases, with 8 bases separating them. There are 13 residues in the CDR3. Per germline, CDR1 MNHEY and CDR2 SMNVEV (reference sequence). The CDR3 sequence is CASSLTGYNEQFF. The CDR3 DNA is TGTGCCAGCAGTCTTACCGGCTACAATGAGCAGTTCTTC.

The rearrangement links TRBV7-2 to TRBJ2-1; D gene ambiguous. Deletions cut 1 base from V and 8 bases from J, with 18 bases between. The CDR3 is 16 residues long. From germline, CDR1 is SGHTA and CDR2 FQGNSA. The CDR3 protein is CASSLGRFGRVDEQFF. The CDR3 region has the DNA TGTGCCAGCAGCTTAGGGCGGTTCGGCAGAGTCGATGAGCAGTTCTTC.

The chain carries TRBV3-1 (or the pseudogene TRBV3-2) and TRBJ1-2; D is undetermined. The CDR3 totals 14 residues. CDR1 is LGHDT, CDR2 YNNKEL, per germline (reference sequence). With 0 bases removed from V and 1 base from J, the gap between germline ends came to 6 bases. The chain's CDR3 is CASSQEAGNYGYTF. The CDR3 DNA follows: TGTGCCAGCAGCCAAGAGGCGGGTAACTATGGCTACACCTTC.

This clone was seen only once. The J gene is TRBJ1-2, the V gene TRBV5-1, with TRBD1 as a possible D gene (5 bases). The V gene's germline CDR1 is SGHRS and CDR2 YFSETQ. Trimming pared 0 bases from V and 7 bases from J, leaving 13 bases between. The CDR3 is 14 amino acids. In nucleotides, the CDR3 is TGCGCCAGCAGCTTGGAGGCAGGGATTGCTGGCTACACCTTC. Translated, it gives CASSLEAGIAGYTF.

The rearrangement uses TRBV3-1 (or the pseudogene TRBV3-2) and TRBJ2-2; perhaps TRBD2 as D (6 bases). Trimming took off 4 bases at V and 4 bases at J, with 10 bases between the two ends. The length of the CDR3 is 14 residues. The germline V gene encodes CDR1 LGHDT and CDR2 YNNKEL (reference sequence). DNA of the CDR3: TGTGCCAGCAGCCTCCACGGGGGCACCGGGGAGCTGTTTTTT. Translated: CASSLHGGTGELFF.

The V call is TRBV7-9, the J call TRBJ2-1, with 8 bases identical to TRBD2. The CDR3 spans 15 residues. V shed 0 bases, J shed 7 bases, and the junction held 5 bases outside the gene matches. Germline assignment: CDR1 SEHNR and CDR2 FQNEAQ (reference sequence). The CDR3 DNA sequence: TGTGCCAGCAGCTTAGCGCCGGGAGGGGTGAATGAGCAGTTCTTC. This gives the protein CASSLAPGGVNEQFF.

The J gene is TRBJ1-5, the V gene TRBV4-1; D is unclear. V was clipped by 1 base and J by 6 bases, with 13 bases between them. The CDR3 is made up of 15 amino acids. CDR1 MGHRA and CDR2 YSYEKL come from the germline V gene. The CDR3 DNA reads TGCGCCAGCAGCCAAGGTGAGGCAGCTTCTCAGCCCCAGCATTTT. Protein product: CASSQGEAASQPQHF.